Below, 12 T cell receptor beta chains from the same sample are listed, as sequenced in a study of cytomegalovirus exposure and HLA in healthy donors (TCRdb year 2017). The method behind the library was the immunoSEQ multiplex PCR assay. A mixture of 60 forward primers for TCR Vbeta segments and 13 reverse primers for TCR Jbeta segments was used in the multiplex PCR. TCRdb provides this immuneACCESS table in a form limited to in-frame rearrangements. Some clones are lacking; in checked studies, under half of them reflect an unresolved V gene, and why the rest are absent is not known. This sample's clone table shows fewer than 75,000 clones. Together, the top ten hold less than 20% of the sample. The sequencing input was PBMCs. The receptors here all came from a boy aged 10-17 years in good health and CMV-seronegative.

A note on this clone: At one end, the junction sequence differs from germline, possibly due to a read error. V gene TRBV19 combines with J gene TRBJ1-2, with 9 bases that match TRBD1. CDR1 is LNHDA and CDR2 is SQIVND in the germline V gene (reference sequence). The CDR3 runs 16 residues. CDR3 DNA: TGTGCCAGTACTATATCCCCGGACAGGGGTAGGTATGGCTACACCTTC. Translating it yields CASTISPDRGRYGYTF.

The chain uses TRBV5-1 and TRBJ1-5; no reliable D call. This CDR3 has 13 amino acids. Germline CDR1 and CDR2: SGHRS and YFSETQ. The ends were cut back, 3 bases at V and 2 bases at J, with 6 bases in the middle. CDR3 sequence: CASSSVGNQPQHF. CDR3 DNA sequence: TGCGCCAGCAGCTCGGTAGGCAATCAGCCCCAGCATTTT.

The rearrangement links TRBV6-6 to TRBJ2-1; no clear D gene. V dropped 4 bases and J dropped 0 bases, with 7 bases sitting between them. This CDR3 spans 14 amino acids. Germline CDR1 and CDR2: MNHNY and SVGAGI (reference sequence). The CDR3 DNA is TGTGCCAGCAGTTCGCCAGGCTCCTACAATGAGCAGTTCTTC. Translating gives CASSSPGSYNEQFF.

The gene calls are TRBV4-2 and TRBJ1-2, with D possibly being TRBD1 (5 bases). V shed 10 bases and J shed 7 bases, with 16 bases lying between them. The CDR3 is 12 amino acids. Germline V gives CDR1 LGHNA, CDR2 YNFKEQ. CDR3 DNA sequence: TGTGCCACGCGGGACGGTGATTTTGGCTACACCTTC. It yields the protein CATRDGDFGYTF.

This chain joins TRBV29-1 and TRBJ1-2; 8 bases align to TRBD1. Per the germline V gene, CDR1 is SQVTM and CDR2 is ANQGSEA. The CDR3 consists of 12 residues. V was clipped by 5 bases and J by 7 bases; unmatched bases: 6. The CDR3 loop is CSVLQGAAGYTF. CDR3 DNA: TGCAGCGTTTTGCAGGGGGCAGCTGGCTACACCTTC.

About this clone itself: The junction departs from germline at one end; a sequencing error may be responsible. Distinct nucleotide sequences in the sample also encode this CDR3. The chain links TRBV4-2 to TRBJ1-6; 11 bases agree with TRBD1. The CDR3 covers 18 residues. Germline lookup yields CDR1 LGHNA and CDR2 YNFKEQ. The CDR3 region has the DNA TGTGCCAGCAGCCTTCCTTTCGGGACAGGGGGTTATAATTCCCCCCTCCACTTT. Protein: CASSLPFGTGGYNSPLHF.

The V gene is TRBV5-1, the J gene TRBJ1-1; 8 bases are shared with TRBD1. With 4 bases clipped from V and 0 bases from J, the junction kept 8 bases outside the gene matches. The length of the CDR3 is 16 residues. Germline V gene sequence: CDR1 SGHRS, CDR2 YFSETQ. CDR3 coding DNA: TGCGCCAGCAGCCGCGCCGGGACAGGAGTGAACACTGAAGCTTTCTTT. This codes for CASSRAGTGVNTEAFF.

The rearrangement uses TRBV13 and TRBJ2-1, with TRBD1 matching 8 bases. Germline-derived CDR1 and CDR2 are PRHDT and FYEKMQ (reference sequence). V shed 5 bases and J 6 bases; nucleotides not matched to a gene: 6. The CDR3 loop spans 14 amino acids. The DNA of the CDR3 is TGTGCCAGCAGCACCTGGACAGGGATCAATGAGCAGTTCTTC. Translated, it gives CASSTWTGINEQFF.

This chain uses TRBV7-2 with TRBJ2-3, with D perhaps matching TRBD1 (5 bases). This CDR3 contains 15 residues. Per germline, CDR1 SGHTA and CDR2 FQGNSA. Trimming shortened V by 5 bases and J by 4 bases, and 16 bases separated the two germline ends. CDR3 DNA sequence: TGTGCCAGCAGCAGAATAGGGGATGGGGCAGATACGCAGTATTTT. It codes for CASSRIGDGADTQYF.

The genes are TRBV5-6 and TRBJ1-1; D not certain. V lost 5 bases and J lost 1, with 12 bases in between. The CDR3 is 14 residues long. The germline V gene encodes CDR1 SGHDT and CDR2 YYEEEE. The CDR3 DNA reads as TGTGCCAGCAGTCCCGACATACAGAACACTGAAGCTTTCTTT. As protein: CASSPDIQNTEAFF.

The chain uses TRBV11-3 and TRBJ1-1; 9 bases are shared with TRBD1. Trimming took 5 bases from V and 0 from J; bases not matched to a gene: 4. The CDR3 is 15 residues long. Germline lookup yields CDR1 SGHNT and CDR2 YENEEA. The CDR3: CASSTRTGVNTEAFF. As DNA, the CDR3 is TGTGCCAGCAGCACACGGACAGGGGTGAACACTGAAGCTTTCTTT.

This chain connects TRBV5-4 to TRBJ1-1; the D gene is possibly TRBD1 (5 bases). V lost 1 base and J lost 10, with 17 bases in between. The CDR3 contains 14 residues. Germline CDR1 SGHNT, CDR2 YYREEE (reference sequence). The CDR3 spells CASSLFQGPQRAFF. The CDR3 DNA reads TGTGCCAGCAGCTTGTTCCAGGGCCCTCAGAGAGCTTTCTTT.